This T cell receptor (beta chain) emerged from a study of radiation and T cells in renal cell carcinoma. The sample's time point: baseline pretreatment blood. Regarding treatment: 15 Gy SBRT to primary tumor, nephrectomy 4 weeks later. This clone has only one observation. This table comes from immunoSEQ multiplex PCR, and its TCRdb copy is limited to in-frame clones, with some not included. The top ten clones hold about 3% of a sample with more than 95,000 clones, around 80% of them seen once. The clonotype was recovered from an older woman with renal cell carcinoma. The sequencing here drew on blood, taken from a patient whose treatment included radiotherapy and nephrectomy.

The CDR3 is CASSLAREPQHF. As DNA, the CDR3 is TGTGCCAGCAGCTTGGCTCGTGAGCCCCAGCATTTT. The gene calls are TRBV7-2 and TRBJ1-5; D is ambiguous. Germline V gene lookup returns CDR1 SGHTA and CDR2 FQGNSA. The CDR3 consists of 12 residues. V lost 3 bases, J lost 8 bases, and 8 bases lay in between.